This TCR beta chain was retrieved from a study of T-cell memory formation after mild COVID-19. General study results and limits: The appearance of some responding clones in pre-infection memory suggested that cross-reactive memory joined.

CDR3 length: 14 residues. V shed 1 base and J 5 bases; nucleotides not matched to a gene: 0. Germline lookup yields CDR1 SSHAT and CDR2 FNYEAQ (reference sequence). This clonotype was counted ten times or more. The target antigen is unknown. TCRdb re-analysed the 5' RACE reads in MiXCR, keeping a single row per CDR3 protein. The table records about 250,000 distinct CDR3 sequences, 16% of them present only once. The clonotype originates from a young man who had mild COVID-19 (a few samples of this study predate the infection). Cell type and time point are not known. This chain joins TRBV7-7 and TRBJ2-3, with 10 bases matching TRBD1. Sequenced sample: PBMCs or a T cell subset sorted from them (not recorded which). The CDR3 nucleotides read TGTGCCAGCAGCTTAGGGACAGGGGGAGATACGCAGTATTTT. Protein sequence: CASSLGTGGDTQYF.